The subject of this entry is one T cell receptor beta chain. The data originate from a study of blood T cells in healthy people across ages. Germline CDR1 is LGHNA and CDR2 is YSLEER. Trimming stripped 1 base from V and 4 bases from J, with 10 bases between. This CDR3 is built from 14 residues. The second PCR ran about 6 to 12 cycles with a sample-barcoded 5' primer and J-beta primers. In TCRdb, the 5' RACE reads were re-called with MiXCR into one record per CDR3 protein. The sample has about 2 million distinct CDR3 sequences, about 50% seen once. Donor samples were obtained from healthy Caucasian individuals from Russia, aged about 6 to 100.

The rearrangement links TRBV4-3 to TRBJ1-2; D unresolved. The sequence derives from a middle-aged woman in good health. The sample comprised blood. As DNA, the CDR3 is TGCGCCAGCAGCCAAGTGCCAGGACCCTATGGCTACACCTTC. As protein: CASSQVPGPYGYTF.